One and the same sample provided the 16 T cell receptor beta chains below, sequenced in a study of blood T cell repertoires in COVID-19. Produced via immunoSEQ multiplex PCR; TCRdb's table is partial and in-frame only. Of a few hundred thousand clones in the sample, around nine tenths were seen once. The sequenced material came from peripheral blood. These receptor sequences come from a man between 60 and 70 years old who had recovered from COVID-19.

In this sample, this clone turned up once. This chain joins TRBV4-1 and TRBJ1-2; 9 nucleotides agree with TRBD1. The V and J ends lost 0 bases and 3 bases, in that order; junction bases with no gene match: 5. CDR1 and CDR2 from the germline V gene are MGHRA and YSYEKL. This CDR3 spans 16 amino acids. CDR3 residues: CASSQDGDRDYYGYTF. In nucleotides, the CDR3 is TGCGCCAGCAGCCAAGATGGGGACAGGGACTACTATGGCTACACCTTC.

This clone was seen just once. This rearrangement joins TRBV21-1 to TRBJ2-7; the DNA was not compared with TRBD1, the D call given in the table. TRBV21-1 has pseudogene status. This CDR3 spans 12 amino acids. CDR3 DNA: TGTGCCGGCTCCCTTAGGCAGGGTAGACAGTACTTC. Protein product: CAGSLRQGRQYF.

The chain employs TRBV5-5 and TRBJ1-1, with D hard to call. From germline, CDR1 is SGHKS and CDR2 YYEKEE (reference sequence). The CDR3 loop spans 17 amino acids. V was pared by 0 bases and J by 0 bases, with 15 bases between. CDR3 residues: CASSLEPSGLMNTEAFF. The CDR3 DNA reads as TGTGCCAGCAGCTTGGAGCCCTCCGGTCTCATGAACACTGAAGCTTTCTTT.

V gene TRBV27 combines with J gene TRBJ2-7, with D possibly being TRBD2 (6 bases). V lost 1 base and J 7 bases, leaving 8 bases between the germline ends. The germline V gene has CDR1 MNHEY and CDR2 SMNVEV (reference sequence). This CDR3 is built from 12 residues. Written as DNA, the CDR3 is TGTGCCAGCAGTTTATGGGGACTGGAGCAGTACTTC. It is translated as CASSLWGLEQYF.

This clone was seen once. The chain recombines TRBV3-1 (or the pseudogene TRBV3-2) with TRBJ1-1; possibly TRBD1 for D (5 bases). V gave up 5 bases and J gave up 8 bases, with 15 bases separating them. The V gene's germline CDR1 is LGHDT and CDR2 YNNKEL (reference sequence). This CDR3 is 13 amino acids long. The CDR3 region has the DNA TGTGCCAGCAGCTTTTCGGGGGACGGGGAAGCTTTCTTT. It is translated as CASSFSGDGEAFF.

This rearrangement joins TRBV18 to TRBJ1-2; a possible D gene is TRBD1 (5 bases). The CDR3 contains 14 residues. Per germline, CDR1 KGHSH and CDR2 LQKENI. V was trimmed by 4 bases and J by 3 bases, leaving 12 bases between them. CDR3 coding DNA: TGTGCCAGCTCACGAGCCCTGACAGACTATGGCTACACCTTC. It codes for CASSRALTDYGYTF.

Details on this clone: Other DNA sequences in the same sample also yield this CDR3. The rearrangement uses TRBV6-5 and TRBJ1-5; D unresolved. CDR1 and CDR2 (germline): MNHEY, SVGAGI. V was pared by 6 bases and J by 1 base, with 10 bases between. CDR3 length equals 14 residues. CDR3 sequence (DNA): TGTGCCAGCAGAGAGGGTATCAGCAATCAGCCCCAGCATTTT. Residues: CASREGISNQPQHF.

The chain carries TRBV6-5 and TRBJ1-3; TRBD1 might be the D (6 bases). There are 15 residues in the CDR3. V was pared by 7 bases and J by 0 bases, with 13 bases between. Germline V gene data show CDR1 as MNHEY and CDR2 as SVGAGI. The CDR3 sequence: CASILAGVSGNTIYF. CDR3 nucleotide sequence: TGTGCCAGCATATTAGCAGGGGTCTCTGGAAACACCATATATTTT.

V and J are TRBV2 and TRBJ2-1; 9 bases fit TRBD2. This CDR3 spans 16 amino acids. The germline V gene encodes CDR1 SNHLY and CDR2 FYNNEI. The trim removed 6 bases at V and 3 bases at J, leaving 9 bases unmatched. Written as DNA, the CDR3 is TGTGCCAGCAGGCTCCGTCTAGCGGGAAGCTACAATGAGCAGTTCTTC. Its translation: CASRLRLAGSYNEQFF.

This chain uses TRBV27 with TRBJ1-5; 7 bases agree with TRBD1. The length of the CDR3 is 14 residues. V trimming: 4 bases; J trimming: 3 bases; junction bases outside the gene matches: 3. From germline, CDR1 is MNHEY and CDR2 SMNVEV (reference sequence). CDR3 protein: CASSSTGFNQPQHF. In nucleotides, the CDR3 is TGTGCCAGCAGTTCGACAGGGTTCAATCAGCCCCAGCATTTT.

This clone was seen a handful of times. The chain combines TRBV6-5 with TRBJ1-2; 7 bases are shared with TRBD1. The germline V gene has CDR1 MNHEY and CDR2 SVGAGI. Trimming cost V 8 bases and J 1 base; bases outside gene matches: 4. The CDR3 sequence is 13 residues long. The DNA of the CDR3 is TGTGCCAGCTTAGGGACAGTTAACTATGGCTACACCTTC. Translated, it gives CASLGTVNYGYTF.

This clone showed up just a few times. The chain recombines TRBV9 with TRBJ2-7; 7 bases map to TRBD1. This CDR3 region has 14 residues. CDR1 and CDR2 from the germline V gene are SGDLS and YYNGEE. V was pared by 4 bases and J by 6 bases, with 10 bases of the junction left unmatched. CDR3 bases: TGTGCCAGCAGCACCGGGACAGAGGAACGCGAGCAGTACTTC. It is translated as CASSTGTEEREQYF. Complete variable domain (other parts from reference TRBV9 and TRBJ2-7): DSGVTQTPKHLITATGQRVTLRCSPRSGDLSVYWYQQSLDQGLQFLIQYYNGEERAKGNILERFSAQQFPDLHSELNLSSLELGDSALYFCASSTGTEEREQYFGPGTRLTVT.

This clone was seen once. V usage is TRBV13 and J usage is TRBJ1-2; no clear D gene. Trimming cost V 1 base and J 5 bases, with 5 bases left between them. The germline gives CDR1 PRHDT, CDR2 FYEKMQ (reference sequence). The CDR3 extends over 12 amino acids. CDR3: CASSLARYGYTF. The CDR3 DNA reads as TGTGCCAGCAGCTTAGCGAGGTATGGCTACACCTTC. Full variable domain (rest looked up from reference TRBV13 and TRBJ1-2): AAGVIQSPRHLIKEKRETATLKCYPIPRHDTVYWYQQGPGQDPQFLISFYEKMQSDKGSIPDRFSAQQFSDYHSELNMSSLELGDSALYFCASSLARYGYTFGSGTRLTVV.

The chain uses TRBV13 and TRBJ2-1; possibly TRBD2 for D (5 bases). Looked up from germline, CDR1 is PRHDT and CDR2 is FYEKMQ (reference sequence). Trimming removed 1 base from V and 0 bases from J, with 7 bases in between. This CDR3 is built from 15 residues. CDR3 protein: CASSLVGSSYNEQFF. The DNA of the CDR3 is TGTGCCAGCAGCTTAGTAGGGAGCTCCTACAATGAGCAGTTCTTC.

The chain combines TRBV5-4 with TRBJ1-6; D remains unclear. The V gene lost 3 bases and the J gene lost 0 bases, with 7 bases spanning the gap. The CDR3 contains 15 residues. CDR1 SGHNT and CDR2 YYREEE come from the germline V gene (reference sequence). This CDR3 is CASSSPSSYNSPLHF. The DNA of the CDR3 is TGTGCCAGCAGCTCCCCGAGCTCCTATAATTCACCCCTCCACTTT.

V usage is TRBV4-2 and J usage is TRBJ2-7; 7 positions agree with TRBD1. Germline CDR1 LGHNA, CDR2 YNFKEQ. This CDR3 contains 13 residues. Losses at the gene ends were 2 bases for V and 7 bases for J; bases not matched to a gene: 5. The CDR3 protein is CASSQTGEREQYF. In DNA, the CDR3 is TGTGCCAGCAGCCAAACAGGGGAACGTGAGCAGTACTTC.